Sequencing of this T cell receptor beta chain was carried out in a study of cytomegalovirus exposure and HLA in healthy donors. PCR amplification relied on 60 Vbeta primers (plus 13 Jbeta primers). Data came from immunoSEQ multiplex PCR; TCRdb stores just in-frame clones and leaves some out. The table lists some 45,000 clones, about 72% of them singletons. With 6 bases clipped from V and 4 bases from J, the junction kept 5 bases outside the gene matches. The CDR3 totals 13 residues. CDR1 is SGHRS, CDR2 YFSETQ, per germline. The sample consisted of PBMCs. This sequence joins TRBV5-1 and TRBJ2-5, with 8 bases identical to TRBD2. The clonotype originates from a man aged 25-45 years in good health and CMV-seronegative. CDR3 protein: CASTAAGAETQYF. In DNA form, the CDR3 reads TGCGCCAGCACCGCAGCGGGAGCAGAGACCCAGTACTTC.